What follows is one T cell receptor beta chain and its context. Its antigen is undetermined. This entry is derived from a study of cytomegalovirus exposure and HLA in healthy donors. The study's findings and limits: TCR association rates varied by HLA locus in a later analysis, with DRB1 highest and HLA-C lowest.

PCR amplification relied on 60 Vbeta primers (plus 13 Jbeta primers). Produced via immunoSEQ multiplex PCR; TCRdb's table is partial and in-frame only. The sample lists approximately 31,000 clones, more than 75% occurring once. The germline V gene has CDR1 MGHRA and CDR2 YSYEKL. V lost 2 bases and J lost 0, with 13 bases in between. This CDR3 has 16 residues. The chain couples TRBV4-1 to TRBJ1-1, with a tentative D call TRBD1 (6 bases). This TCR derives from a boy between 10 and 17 years old in good health and CMV-seronegative. Material: PBMCs. CDR3 region: CASSQRNRVLNTEAFF. CDR3 sequence (DNA): TGCGCCAGCAGCCAAAGAAACAGGGTCCTGAACACTGAAGCTTTCTTT.